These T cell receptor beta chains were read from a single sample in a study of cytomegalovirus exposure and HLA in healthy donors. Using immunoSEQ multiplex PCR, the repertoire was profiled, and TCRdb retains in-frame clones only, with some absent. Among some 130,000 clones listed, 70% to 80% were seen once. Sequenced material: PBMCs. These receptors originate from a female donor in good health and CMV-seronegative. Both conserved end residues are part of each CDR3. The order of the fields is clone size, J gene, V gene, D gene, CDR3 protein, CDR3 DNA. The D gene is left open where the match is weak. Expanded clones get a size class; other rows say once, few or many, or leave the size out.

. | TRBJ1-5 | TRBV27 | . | CASSLTTRSSYDQPQHF | TGTGCCAGCAGTTTAACAACCCGATCAAGTTACGATCAGCCCCAGCATTTT
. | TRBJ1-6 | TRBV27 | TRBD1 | CASSSDRGTSPLHF | TGTGCCAGCAGTTCGGACAGGGGGACTTCACCCCTCCACTTT
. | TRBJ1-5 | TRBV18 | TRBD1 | CASSPPGQDSEPQHF | TGTGCCAGCTCACCCCCGGGACAGGACTCAGAGCCCCAGCATTTT
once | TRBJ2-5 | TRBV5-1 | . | CASSLLGGGAQETQYF | TGCGCCAGCAGCCTTCTTGGAGGGGGGGCCCAAGAGACCCAGTACTTC
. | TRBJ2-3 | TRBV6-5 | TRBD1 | CASRRTGRTDTQYF | TGTGCCAGCAGGCGGACAGGACGCACAGATACGCAGTATTTT
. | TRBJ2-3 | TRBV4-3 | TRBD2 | CASSQLAGGRGTQYF | TGCGCCAGCAGCCAACTAGCGGGAGGCAGAGGTACGCAGTATTTT
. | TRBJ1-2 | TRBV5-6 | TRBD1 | CASRTGFFYGYTF | TGTGCCAGCAGGACAGGGTTTTTCTATGGCTACACCTTC
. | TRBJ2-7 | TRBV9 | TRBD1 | CASSVLQGAGEQYF | TGTGCCAGCAGCGTACTACAGGGGGCAGGGGAGCAGTACTTC
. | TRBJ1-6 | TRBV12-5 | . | CASGLGNRLKNSPLHF | TGTGCTAGTGGTTTGGGAAACAGGTTGAAGAATTCACCCCTCCACTTT
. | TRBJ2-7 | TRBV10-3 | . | CAITSGTYEQYF | TGTGCCATCACGTCGGGGACCTACGAGCAGTACTTC
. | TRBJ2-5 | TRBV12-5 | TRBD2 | CASGRGTSGFSETQYF | TGTGCTAGTGGCAGAGGGACTAGCGGGTTCTCAGAGACCCAGTACTTC
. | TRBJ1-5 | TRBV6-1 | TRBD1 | CASSSTGSGDQPQHF | TGTGCCAGCAGCTCGACAGGGTCGGGTGATCAGCCCCAGCATTTT
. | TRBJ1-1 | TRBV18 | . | CASSRTETEAFF | TGTGCCAGCTCCCGGACAGAAACTGAAGCTTTCTTT
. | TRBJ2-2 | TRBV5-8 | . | CASSFGGGNYGTGELFF | TGTGCCAGCAGCTTCGGTGGGGGCAATTACGGCACCGGGGAGCTGTTTTTT
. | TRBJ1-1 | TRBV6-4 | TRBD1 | CASSDTGQGRTEAFF | TGTGCCAGCAGTGACACCGGACAGGGGCGTACTGAAGCTTTCTTT
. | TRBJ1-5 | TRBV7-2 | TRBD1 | CASSSQGALSNQPQHF | TGTGCCAGCAGCTCACAGGGGGCTCTTAGCAATCAGCCCCAGCATTTT
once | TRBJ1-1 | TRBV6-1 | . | CASSESPGEAFF | TGTGCCAGCAGTGAATCCCCGGGTGAAGCTTTCTTT
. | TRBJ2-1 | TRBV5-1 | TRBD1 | CASSTGQGAYNEQFF | TGCGCCAGCAGCACCGGACAGGGTGCCTACAATGAGCAGTTCTTC
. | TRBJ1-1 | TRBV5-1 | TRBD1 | CASSSWTGNGTEAFF | TGCGCCAGCAGCTCCTGGACAGGGAACGGCACTGAAGCTTTCTTT
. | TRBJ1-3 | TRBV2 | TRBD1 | CASNLRGPGNTIYF | TGTGCCAGCAATCTCAGGGGGCCAGGAAACACCATATATTTT
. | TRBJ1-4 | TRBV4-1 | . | CASSQQGWSNEKLFF | TGCGCCAGCAGCCAACAGGGGTGGTCTAATGAAAAACTGTTTTTT
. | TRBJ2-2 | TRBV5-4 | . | CASTNTGELFF | TGTGCCAGTACGAACACCGGGGAGCTGTTTTTT
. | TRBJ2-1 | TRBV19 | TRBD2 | CASSLRLAGGLEQFF | TGTGCCAGTAGTCTCCGACTAGCGGGGGGGCTTGAGCAGTTCTTC
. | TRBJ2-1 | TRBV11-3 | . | CASSLILGEQFF | TGTGCCAGCAGCCTTATACTAGGGGAGCAGTTCTTC
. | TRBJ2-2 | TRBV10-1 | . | CASSDKGRANTGELFF | TGCGCCAGCAGTGATAAGGGCAGGGCGAACACCGGGGAGCTGTTTTTT
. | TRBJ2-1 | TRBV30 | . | CAWSVGGEQFF | TGTGCCTGGAGTGTTGGCGGTGAGCAGTTCTTC
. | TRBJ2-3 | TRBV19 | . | CASSRDTDTQYF | TGTGCCAGTAGCCGCGACACAGATACGCAGTATTTT
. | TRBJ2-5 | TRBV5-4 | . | CASSLGRGQETQYF | TGTGCCAGCAGCTTGGGGCGCGGGCAAGAGACCCAGTACTTC
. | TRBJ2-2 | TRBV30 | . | CACNRDGELFF | TGTGCCTGTAACAGGGACGGGGAGCTGTTTTTT
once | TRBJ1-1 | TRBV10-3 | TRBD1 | CAISDRGRSEAFF | TGTGCCATCAGTGATAGGGGGCGCTCTGAAGCTTTCTTT
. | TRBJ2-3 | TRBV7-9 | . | CASSLGQGPRTDTQYF | TGTGCCAGCAGCTTAGGCCAGGGGCCCAGAACAGATACGCAGTATTTT
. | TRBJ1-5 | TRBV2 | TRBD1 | CASSEPQGNQPQHF | TGTGCCAGCAGTGAGCCACAGGGGAATCAGCCCCAGCATTTT
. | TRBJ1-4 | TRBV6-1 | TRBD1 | CASSDFRGTGTNEKLFF | TGTGCCAGCAGTGATTTCCGGGGGACAGGGACCAACGAAAAACTGTTTTTT
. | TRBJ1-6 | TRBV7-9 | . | CASSLNSRGSPLHF | TGTGCCAGCAGCTTAAACTCCAGGGGTTCACCCCTCCACTTT
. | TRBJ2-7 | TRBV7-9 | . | CASSLNGAAEQYF | TGTGCCAGCAGCTTAAACGGAGCGGCCGAGCAGTACTTC
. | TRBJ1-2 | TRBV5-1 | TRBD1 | CASSLAVTGGYGYTF | TGCGCCAGCAGCTTGGCGGTTACAGGGGGCTATGGCTACACCTTC
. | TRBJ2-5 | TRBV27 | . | CASSPRGRQETQYF | TGTGCCAGCAGTCCTAGGGGCCGGCAAGAGACCCAGTACTTC
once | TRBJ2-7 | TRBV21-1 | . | CASSKAPVRTSLISHEQYF | TGTGCCAGCAGCAAAGCCCCGGTACGGACTAGCTTAATCTCCCACGAGCAGTACTTC
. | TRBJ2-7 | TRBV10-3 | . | CAISGRETYEQYF | TGTGCCATCAGTGGCCGGGAGACCTACGAGCAGTACTTC
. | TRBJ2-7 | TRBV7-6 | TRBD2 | CASSRGSSSGFYEQYF | TGTGCCAGCAGCCGAGGGAGCTCTAGCGGGTTCTACGAGCAGTACTTC
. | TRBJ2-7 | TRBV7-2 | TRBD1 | CASSARGSSSYEQYF | TGTGCCAGCAGCGCCAGGGGGAGCTCATCCTACGAGCAGTACTTC
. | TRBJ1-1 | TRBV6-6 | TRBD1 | CASSPGTGVGTEAFF | TGTGCCAGCAGTCCGGGGACAGGGGTGGGCACTGAAGCTTTCTTT
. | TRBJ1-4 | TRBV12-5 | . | CASGLRSSGYGNEKLFF | TGTGCTAGTGGTTTGAGGTCTTCAGGTTACGGTAATGAAAAACTGTTTTTT
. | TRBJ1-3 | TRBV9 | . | CASSVDRTWDTIYF | TGTGCCAGCAGCGTCGACAGGACGTGGGACACCATATATTTT
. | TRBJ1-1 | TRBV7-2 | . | CASSLVAGWAEAFF | TGTGCCAGCAGCCTCGTCGCGGGTTGGGCTGAAGCTTTCTTT
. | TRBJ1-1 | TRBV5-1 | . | CASSLVASGRQSEAFF | TGCGCCAGCAGCTTGGTTGCGTCCGGTCGACAGTCTGAAGCTTTCTTT
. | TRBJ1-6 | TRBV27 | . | CASSLVGRTYNSPLHF | TGTGCCAGCAGTTTAGTGGGCAGGACCTATAATTCACCCCTCCACTTT
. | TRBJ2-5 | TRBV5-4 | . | CASSQTIRSTETQYF | TGTGCCAGCAGCCAGACTATCAGGTCCACAGAGACCCAGTACTTC
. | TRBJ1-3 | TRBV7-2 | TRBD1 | CASSFDRDSGNTIYF | TGTGCCAGCAGCTTTGACAGGGACTCTGGAAACACCATATATTTT
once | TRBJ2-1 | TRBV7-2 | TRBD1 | CASSDLDRGLGNEQFF | TGTGCCAGCAGCGACCTAGACAGGGGTTTAGGGAATGAGCAGTTCTTC
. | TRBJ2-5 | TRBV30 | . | CACPTTQGSPETQYF | TGTGCCTGCCCCACCACACAGGGTAGTCCCGAGACCCAGTACTTC
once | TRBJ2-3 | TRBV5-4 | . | CASSAGQSTDTQYF | TGTGCCAGCAGCGCGGGACAGTCCACAGATACGCAGTATTTT
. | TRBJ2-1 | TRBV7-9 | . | CASRLAGPGNEQFF | TGTGCCAGCAGACTAGCCGGACCGGGGAATGAGCAGTTCTTC
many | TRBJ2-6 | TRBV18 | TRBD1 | CASSKPGGRGANVLTF | TGTGCCAGCTCAAAACCAGGGGGCCGTGGGGCCAACGTCCTGACTTTC
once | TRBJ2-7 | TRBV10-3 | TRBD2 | CAISESWEGPYEQYF | TGTGCCATCAGTGAGTCGTGGGAGGGACCCTACGAGCAGTACTTC
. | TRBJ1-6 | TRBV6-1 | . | CASKARTAHNSPLHF | TGTGCCAGCAAGGCAAGGACAGCCCATAATTCACCCCTCCACTTT
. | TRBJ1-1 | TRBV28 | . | CASSPSPRIQEKAFF | TGTGCCAGCAGTCCCTCCCCTCGGATACAGGAGAAAGCTTTCTTT
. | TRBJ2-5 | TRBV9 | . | CASSPGGKETQYF | TGTGCCAGCAGCCCAGGCGGGAAAGAGACCCAGTACTTC
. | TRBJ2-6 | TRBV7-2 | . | CASSPQDSGANVLTF | TGTGCCAGCAGCCCCCAGGACTCTGGGGCCAACGTCCTGACTTTC